Below are 18 T cell receptor beta chains sequenced from a single sample in a study of cytomegalovirus exposure and HLA in healthy donors. Primers: 60 Vbeta forward and 13 Jbeta reverse. The table came from immunoSEQ multiplex PCR; TCRdb's copy has only in-frame clones and leaves some out. The table shows 100,000 to 150,000 clones, with over 70% occurring only once. Specimen: PBMCs. All receptors come from a man aged 40-50 years in good health and CMV-seropositive.

This clone showed up just a few times. V is TRBV2 and J is TRBJ1-2, with 10 bases matching TRBD1. Per the germline V gene, CDR1 is SNHLY and CDR2 is FYNNEI. With V trimmed by 6 bases and J by 7 bases, 14 bases remained unmatched. The CDR3 spans 16 residues. CDR3 DNA sequence: TGTGCCAGCAGAACTTTAAGGGACAGGGGAGTGGCTGGCTACACCTTC. Encoded protein: CASRTLRDRGVAGYTF.

Notes on this clone: The identical CDR3 is also encoded by other nucleotide sequences in the sample. J is TRBJ2-7 and V is TRBV5-4; the match to TRBD2 covers 11 bases. V dropped 0 bases and J dropped 3; count of bases not matched to a gene: 2. There are 15 residues in the CDR3. Germline assignment: CDR1 SGHNT and CDR2 YYREEE (reference sequence). CDR3 region: CASSLDLAGGYEQYF. CDR3 coding DNA: TGTGCCAGCAGCTTGGATCTAGCGGGGGGCTACGAGCAGTACTTC. Full variable domain (remainder filled in from reference TRBV5-4 and TRBJ2-7): ETGVTQSPTHLIKTRGQQVTLRCSSQSGHNTVSWYQQALGQGPQFIFQYYREEENGRGNFPPRFSGLQFPNYSSELNVNALELDDSALYLCASSLDLAGGYEQYFGPGTRLTVT.

J is TRBJ1-2 and V is TRBV9, with TRBD1 matching over 7 bases. From germline, CDR1 is SGDLS and CDR2 YYNGEE. The CDR3 extends over 13 amino acids. After removal of 4 bases from V and 7 bases from J, the junction contained 7 bases not matched to a gene. As DNA, the CDR3 is TGTGCCAGCAGCACCCTAGGGGGCCGTGGCTACACCTTC. It codes for CASSTLGGRGYTF.

The rearrangement links TRBV27 to TRBJ1-5, with D possibly TRBD1 on 6 matching bases. Germline V gene data show CDR1 as MNHEY and CDR2 as SMNVEV (reference sequence). CDR3 length: 16 residues. V dropped 7 bases and J dropped 3 bases, with 19 bases sitting between them. The DNA of the CDR3 is TGTGCCAGCACCCAGAGCTCCAGGGGTGTCAATCAGCCCCAGCATTTT. Translation: CASTQSSRGVNQPQHF.

This clone was seen just once. The V gene is TRBV30, the J gene TRBJ1-2; 7 nucleotides match TRBD1. This CDR3 is 15 amino acids long. V dropped 0 bases and J dropped 0; count of bases not matched to a gene: 4. CDR1 GTSNPN and CDR2 SVGIG come from the germline V gene (reference sequence). CDR3 bases: TGTGCCTGGAGTGTCACAGGGGTAACTAACTATGGCTACACCTTC. Translating it yields CAWSVTGVTNYGYTF.

This chain joins TRBV6-6 and TRBJ2-7, with 14 positions matching TRBD2. This CDR3 is 14 amino acids long. Germline V gene data show CDR1 as MNHNY and CDR2 as SVGAGI (reference sequence). V lost 5 bases, J lost 3 bases, and 0 bases stayed unmatched. Here the CDR3 DNA reads TGTGCCAGCAGTGGACTAGCGGGAGGCTACGAGCAGTACTTC. This gives the protein CASSGLAGGYEQYF.

This sequence joins TRBV4-3 and TRBJ2-1; 8 bases agree with TRBD1. After removal of 3 bases from V and 5 bases from J, the junction contained 0 bases not matched to a gene. Germline V gene sequence: CDR1 LGHNA, CDR2 YSLEER. This CDR3 region has 13 residues. The CDR3 loop reads CASSQTGDNEQFF. The CDR3 DNA sequence: TGCGCCAGCAGCCAGACAGGGGACAATGAGCAGTTCTTC.

The V gene is TRBV10-1, the J gene TRBJ2-7; 8 bases are shared with TRBD1. CDR3 length equals 15 residues. The J segment lost 7 bases and the V segment lost 0 bases, leaving 8 bases of the junction unmatched. Germline CDR1 WNHNN, CDR2 SYGVQD (reference sequence). The DNA of the CDR3 is TGCGCCAGCAGTGAGTCGACCCAGGGGGCGAGTGAGCAGTACTTC. Residues: CASSESTQGASEQYF.

The rearrangement uses TRBV5-1 and TRBJ2-2; 9 nucleotides align to TRBD1. The junction had 7 bases not matched to a gene; V was cut back by 3 bases and J by 1 base. The CDR3 consists of 17 residues. Germline lookup yields CDR1 SGHRS and CDR2 YFSETQ. The CDR3 loop is CASSYRLGQGNTGELFF. CDR3 in DNA: TGCGCCAGCAGCTACCGATTGGGACAGGGGAACACCGGGGAGCTGTTTTTT.

The gene calls are TRBV5-1 and TRBJ2-1; 8 bases agree with TRBD1. From germline, CDR1 is SGHRS and CDR2 YFSETQ. With 1 base clipped from V and 6 bases from J, the junction kept 3 bases outside the gene matches. The CDR3 has 14 amino acids. This CDR3 reads CASSLSQGANEQFF. The CDR3 DNA reads as TGCGCCAGCAGCTTGAGCCAGGGGGCCAATGAGCAGTTCTTC.

The chain has TRBV5-8 and TRBJ2-5, with 15 bases identical to TRBD2. V gave up 3 bases and J gave up 2 bases; unmatched junction bases: 2. This CDR3 contains 16 residues. Germline V gene data show CDR1 as SGHTS and CDR2 as YDEGEE. The CDR3, as DNA: TGTGCCAGCAGCTCCGGACTAGCGGGAGGGCAAGAGACCCAGTACTTC. It specifies CASSSGLAGGQETQYF.

The chain couples TRBV7-2 to TRBJ2-7; 10 nucleotides align to TRBD2. From germline, CDR1 is SGHTA and CDR2 FQGNSA. This CDR3 spans 15 amino acids. V was clipped by 1 base and J by 6 bases; unmatched bases: 6. The CDR3 DNA reads TGTGCCAGCAGCTTAGGGGCTAGCGGGAGAGGCGAGCAGTACTTC. It specifies CASSLGASGRGEQYF.

The rearrangement links TRBV30 to TRBJ2-7; 8 bases map to TRBD1. The germline V gene has CDR1 GTSNPN and CDR2 SVGIG (reference sequence). The length of the CDR3 is 14 residues. J gave up 2 bases and V 0 bases, and 3 bases lay outside the gene matches. CDR3 coding DNA: TGTGCCTGGAGTGTACCACAGGGGGCCTACGAGCAGTACTTC. Its protein product is CAWSVPQGAYEQYF.

The chain links TRBV28 to TRBJ1-2; TRBD1 matches 12 bases. J gave up 8 bases and V 6 bases, and 10 bases lay outside the gene matches. The CDR3 is made up of 15 amino acids. Germline V gene data show CDR1 as MDHEN and CDR2 as SYDVKM. The CDR3 nucleotides are TGTGCCAGCAGACGCCCCGGGACAGGGGGCGTCGGCTACACCTTC. It specifies CASRRPGTGGVGYTF.

The chain uses TRBV25-1 and TRBJ2-1, with 7 bases that match TRBD2. The CDR3 contains 15 residues. In germline, CDR1 is MGHDK, CDR2 SYGVNS. V lost 4 bases and J lost 2; bases outside the gene matches: 5. The CDR3 loop is CASSAPGGAYNEQFF. The CDR3 DNA reads as TGTGCCAGCAGTGCCCCGGGAGGAGCCTACAATGAGCAGTTCTTC.

V gene TRBV4-3 combines with J gene TRBJ1-2, with D maybe TRBD1 (6 bases). V was pared by 0 bases and J by 5 bases, with 16 bases between. The CDR3 contains 16 residues. Germline V CDR1 and CDR2: LGHNA, YSLEER. CDR3: CASSQDLTGSGYGYTF. In nucleotides, the CDR3 is TGCGCCAGCAGCCAAGATCTCACAGGGAGTGGGTATGGCTACACCTTC.

The V and J genes are TRBV28 and TRBJ2-7; 7 bases match TRBD1. CDR1 is MDHEN, CDR2 SYDVKM, per germline. The V segment lost 4 bases and the J segment 12 bases; nucleotides outside the gene matches: 12. The CDR3 length is 13 residues. In nucleotides, the CDR3 is TGTGCCAGCAGTTACCTCGACAGGGCCCGTCTGTACTTC. Residues: CASSYLDRARLYF. Full variable domain (rest looked up from reference TRBV28 and TRBJ2-7): DVKVTQSSRYLVKRTGEKVFLECVQDMDHENMFWYRQDPGLGLRLIYFSYDVKMKEKGDIPEGYSVSREKKERFSLILESASTNQTSMYLCASSYLDRARLYFGPGTRLTVT.

This chain joins TRBV7-8 and TRBJ2-1, with D maybe TRBD1 (5 bases). The CDR3 consists of 14 residues. CDR1 is SGHVS and CDR2 is FQNEAQ in the germline V gene. Trimming removed 3 bases at V and 5 bases at J, with 11 bases between. The CDR3 nucleotides are TGTGCCAGCAGCTTCATTGACAGCAACAATGAGCAGTTCTTC. Its translation: CASSFIDSNNEQFF.